This T cell receptor (beta chain) was recovered during a study of neurological immune-mediated disorders. This clonotype was counted at least ten times. Germline V gene data show CDR1 as DFQATT and CDR2 as SNEGSKA (reference sequence). Trimming cost V 5 bases and J 4 bases, with 14 bases left between them. The CDR3 consists of 14 residues. TCRdb independently ran MiXCR on the 5' RACE reads; one entry per CDR3 protein. The sample holds approximately 52,000 distinct CDR3 sequences, approximately 3.3% seen once. The rearrangement uses TRBV20-1 and TRBJ2-2; a possible D gene is TRBD2 (5 bases). The clonotype originates from a middle-aged man with multiple sclerosis. Sequences were obtained from PBMCs. The DNA of the CDR3 is TGCAGTGCTCGCCCGGGATTAGGCACCGGGGAGCTGTTTTTT. Translated, it gives CSARPGLGTGELFF.